This TCR beta chain was identified in a study of graft-versus-host responses after intestinal transplantation. As concerns this clone: Its antigen is unidentified.

This CDR3 contains 13 residues. The V end was cut by 2 bases, the J end by 3 bases, with 9 bases between. The germline V gene encodes CDR1 SGHKS and CDR2 YYEKEE (reference sequence). Measured with immunoSEQ multiplex PCR; TCRdb has only the in-frame clones, and not every one. This sample yields over 100,000 clones, of which over 85% are seen a single time; about 0.2% belongs to the top ten. This specimen consisted of unstimulated CD4+ T cells sorted from spleen or lymph node cells, obtained before transplant. This receptor was identified in a human donor who was the organ donor for an intestinal transplant. The chain employs TRBV5-5 and TRBJ2-7; tentatively, D is TRBD1 (6 bases). The CDR3: CASSLQGFYEQYF. The CDR3 DNA sequence: TGTGCCAGCAGCTTACAGGGATTCTACGAGCAGTACTTC.